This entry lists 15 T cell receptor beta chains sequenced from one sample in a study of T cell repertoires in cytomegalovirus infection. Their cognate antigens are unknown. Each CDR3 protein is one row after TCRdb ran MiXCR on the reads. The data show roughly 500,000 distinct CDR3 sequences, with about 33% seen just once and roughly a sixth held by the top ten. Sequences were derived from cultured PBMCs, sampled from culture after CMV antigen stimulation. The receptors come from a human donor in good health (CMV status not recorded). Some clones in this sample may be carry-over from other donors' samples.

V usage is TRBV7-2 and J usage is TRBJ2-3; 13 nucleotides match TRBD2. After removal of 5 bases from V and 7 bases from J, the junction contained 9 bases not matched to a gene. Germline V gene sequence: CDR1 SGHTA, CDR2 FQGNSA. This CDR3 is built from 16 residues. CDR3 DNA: TGTGCCAGCAGCCCCGGACTAGCGGGAGTTTTGAATACGCAGTATTTT. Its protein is CASSPGLAGVLNTQYF.

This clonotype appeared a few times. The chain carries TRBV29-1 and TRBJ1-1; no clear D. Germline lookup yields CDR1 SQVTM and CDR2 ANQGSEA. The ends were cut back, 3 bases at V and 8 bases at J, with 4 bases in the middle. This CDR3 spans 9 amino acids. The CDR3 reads CSVDGEAFF. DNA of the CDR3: TGCAGCGTTGACGGGGAAGCTTTCTTT.

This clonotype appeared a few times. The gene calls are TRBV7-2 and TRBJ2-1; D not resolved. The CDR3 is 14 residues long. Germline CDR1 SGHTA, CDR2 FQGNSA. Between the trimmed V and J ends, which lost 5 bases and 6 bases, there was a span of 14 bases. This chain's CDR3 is CASSQQTLVNEQFF. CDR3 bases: TGTGCCAGCAGCCAACAGACCTTAGTCAATGAGCAGTTCTTC.

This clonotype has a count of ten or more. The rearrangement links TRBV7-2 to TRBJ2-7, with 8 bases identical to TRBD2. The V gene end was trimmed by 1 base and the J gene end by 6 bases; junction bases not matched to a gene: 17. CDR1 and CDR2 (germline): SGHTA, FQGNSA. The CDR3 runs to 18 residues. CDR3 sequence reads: CASSLDSLAGTRGGEQYF. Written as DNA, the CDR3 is TGTGCCAGCAGCTTAGACTCCCTAGCGGGCACACGTGGTGGCGAGCAGTACTTC.

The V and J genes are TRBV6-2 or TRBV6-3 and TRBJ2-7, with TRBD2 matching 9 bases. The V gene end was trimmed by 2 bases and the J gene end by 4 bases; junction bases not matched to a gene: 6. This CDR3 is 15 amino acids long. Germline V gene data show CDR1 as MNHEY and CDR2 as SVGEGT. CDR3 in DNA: TGTGCCAGCAGTTACCTTAGCGGGAGAGGGTACGAGCAGTACTTC. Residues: CASSYLSGRGYEQYF.

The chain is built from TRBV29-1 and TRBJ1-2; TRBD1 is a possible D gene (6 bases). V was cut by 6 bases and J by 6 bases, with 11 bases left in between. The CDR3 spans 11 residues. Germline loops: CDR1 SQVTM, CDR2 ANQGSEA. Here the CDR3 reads CSVGASDGYTF. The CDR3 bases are TGCAGCGTGGGGGCTTCTGATGGCTACACCTTC.

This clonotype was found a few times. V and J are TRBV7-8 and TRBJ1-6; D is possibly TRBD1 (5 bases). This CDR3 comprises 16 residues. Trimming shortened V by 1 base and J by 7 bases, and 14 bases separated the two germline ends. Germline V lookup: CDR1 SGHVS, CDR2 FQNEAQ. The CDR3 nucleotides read TGTGCCAGCAGCTTAGGGTGGGACTATCGGAATTCACCCCTCCACTTT. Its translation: CASSLGWDYRNSPLHF.

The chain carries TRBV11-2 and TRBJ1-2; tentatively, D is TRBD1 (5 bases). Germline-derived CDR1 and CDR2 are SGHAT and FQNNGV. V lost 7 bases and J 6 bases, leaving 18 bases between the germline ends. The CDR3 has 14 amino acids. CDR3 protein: CASTLGDYANGYTF. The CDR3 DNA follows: TGTGCCAGCACCCTCGGGGACTATGCTAATGGCTACACCTTC. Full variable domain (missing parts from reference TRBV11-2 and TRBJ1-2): EAGVAQSPRYKIIEKRQSVAFWCNPISGHATLYWYQQILGQGPKLLIQFQNNGVVDDSQLPKDRFSAERLKGVDSTLKIQPAKLEDSAVYLCASTLGDYANGYTFGSGTRLTVV.

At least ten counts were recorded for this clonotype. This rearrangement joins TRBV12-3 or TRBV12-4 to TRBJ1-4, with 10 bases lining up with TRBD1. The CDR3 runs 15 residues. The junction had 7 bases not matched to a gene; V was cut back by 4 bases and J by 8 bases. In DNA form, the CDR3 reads TGTGCCAGCAGTTCGCGGACAGGGGGACGGGAAAAACTGTTTTTT. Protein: CASSSRTGGREKLFF.

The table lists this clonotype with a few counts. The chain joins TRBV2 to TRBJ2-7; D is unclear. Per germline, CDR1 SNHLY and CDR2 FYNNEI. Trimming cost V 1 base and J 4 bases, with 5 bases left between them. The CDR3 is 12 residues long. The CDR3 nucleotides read TGTGCCAGCAGTGAAGACTTGTACGAGCAGTACTTC. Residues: CASSEDLYEQYF.

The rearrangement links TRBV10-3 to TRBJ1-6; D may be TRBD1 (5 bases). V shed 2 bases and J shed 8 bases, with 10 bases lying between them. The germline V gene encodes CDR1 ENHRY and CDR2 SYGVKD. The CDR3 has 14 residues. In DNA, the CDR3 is TGTGCCATCAGTGAGATCCAGGGAGATTCACCCCTCCACTTT. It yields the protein CAISEIQGDSPLHF.

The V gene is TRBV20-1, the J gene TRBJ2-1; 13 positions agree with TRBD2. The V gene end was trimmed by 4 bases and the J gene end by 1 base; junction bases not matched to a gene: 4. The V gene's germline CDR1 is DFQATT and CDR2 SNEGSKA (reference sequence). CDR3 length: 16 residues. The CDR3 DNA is TGCAGTGCTACCCCGACTAGCGGGGGGTCCTACAATGAGCAGTTCTTC. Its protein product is CSATPTSGGSYNEQFF.

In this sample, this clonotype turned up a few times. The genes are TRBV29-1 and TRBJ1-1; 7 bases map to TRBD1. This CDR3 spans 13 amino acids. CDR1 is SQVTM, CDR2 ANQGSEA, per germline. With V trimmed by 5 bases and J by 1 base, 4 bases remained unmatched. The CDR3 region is CSVSDRANTEAFF. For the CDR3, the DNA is TGCAGCGTTTCCGACAGGGCGAACACTGAAGCTTTCTTT.

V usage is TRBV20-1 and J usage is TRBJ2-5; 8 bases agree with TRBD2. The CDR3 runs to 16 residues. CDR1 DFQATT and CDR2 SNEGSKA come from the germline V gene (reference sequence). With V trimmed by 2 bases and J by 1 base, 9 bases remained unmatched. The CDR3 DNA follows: TGCAGTGCTAGAACCCTGGCGGGAGGTATCCAAGAGACCCAGTACTTC. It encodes CSARTLAGGIQETQYF.

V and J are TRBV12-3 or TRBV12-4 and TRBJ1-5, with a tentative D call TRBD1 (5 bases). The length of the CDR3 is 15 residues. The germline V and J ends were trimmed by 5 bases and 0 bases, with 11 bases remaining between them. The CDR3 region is CASSDGTFSNQPQHF. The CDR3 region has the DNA TGTGCCAGCAGTGACGGGACCTTTAGCAATCAGCCCCAGCATTTT.